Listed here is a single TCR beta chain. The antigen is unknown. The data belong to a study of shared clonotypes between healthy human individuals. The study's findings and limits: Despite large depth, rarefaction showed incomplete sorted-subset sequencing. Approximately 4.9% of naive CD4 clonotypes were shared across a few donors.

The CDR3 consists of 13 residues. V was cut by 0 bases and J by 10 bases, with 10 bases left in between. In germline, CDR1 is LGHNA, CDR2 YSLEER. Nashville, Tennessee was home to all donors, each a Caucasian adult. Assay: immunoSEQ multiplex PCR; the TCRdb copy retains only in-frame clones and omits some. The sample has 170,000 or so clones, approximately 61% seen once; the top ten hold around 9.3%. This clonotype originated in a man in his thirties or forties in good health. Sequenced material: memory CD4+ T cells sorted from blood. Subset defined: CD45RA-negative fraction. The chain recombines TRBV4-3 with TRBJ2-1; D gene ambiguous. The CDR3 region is CASSQDPTREQFF. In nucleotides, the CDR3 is TGCGCCAGCAGCCAAGATCCCACGCGGGAGCAGTTCTTC.